This T cell receptor (beta chain) was sequenced in a study of cytomegalovirus exposure and HLA in healthy donors (dated by TCRdb to about 2017). In the study overall: An earlier analysis of fewer than 750 of the donors reported around 280 Gb of sequence data and 117 million unique TCR beta sequences obtained from roughly 170 million T cells. An early release that covered roughly 600 HLA-typed donors contained about 300 gigabases of sequencing data and 70 million to 100 million unique TCR sequences. Of the roughly 390 genotyped donors, roughly 85% fell in the genetic ancestry cluster associated with self-reported Caucasian donors. The study aimed to test whether cataloging public T cell receptors could reveal signatures of past pathogen exposure. The study used immunosequencing to profile the T cell repertoires of under 700 subjects and linked those repertoires to cytomegalovirus serostatus. A separate validation cohort of approximately 120 different subjects was used in addition to the approximately 610-subject first cohort. To predict cytomegalovirus infection status, the study combined high-throughput TCR immunosequencing, statistical association of individual TCRs with disease status, and machine learning. A later analysis re-examined previously published TCR beta repertoires from more than 550 donors and added high-resolution HLA genotyping to investigate patterns of TCR occurrence. Rather than using new phenotypic data, the later analysis identified candidate immune exposures from TCR beta sequences and from how often those sequences occurred across donors. An earlier analysis of around 540 of the donors applied high-throughput TCR beta sequencing to assess whether each TCR beta V gene segment acted as functional or pseudogenic. Alongside the repertoire data, information on donor age, sex, ethnicity and CMV serostatus was compiled. Genome-wide SNP genotypes for about 55% of the roughly 670 donors were used in a later genetic analysis, which treated that subset as a discovery cohort. Every discovery cohort repertoire had been produced on one sequencing platform. HLA typing included class I and class II loci at four-digit resolution. Typing coverage differed by locus: A, B, C, DRB1 and DQB1 were typed in roughly 620-630 donors, DQA1 in around 500, DPA1 in around 580, and DPB1 in around 440. Because of strong linkage in the cohort, a handful of DR-DQ haplotypes were treated as single units for association and clustering. Among some 400 genotyped donors of the cohort, an average of approximately 220,000 unique TCR beta nucleotide sequences was sequenced per donor, of which about 19% were non-productive.

In total, approximately 610 healthy bone marrow donors made up the cohort. At the time of sampling, all cohort members were nominally healthy, though unrecorded immune exposures were likely present. The donor tested CMV seronegative, placing the donor among the 352 seronegative members of the cohort. Every donor gave a peripheral blood sample, and the peripheral blood mononuclear cells from that sample were used for TCR beta sequencing. The Qiagen DNeasy Blood Extraction Kit was used to extract genomic DNA from the blood cell samples. General study outcomes and caveats: Broadly in line with IMGT annotations, most TCR beta V segments showed up in productive rearrangements about 90% or about 30% of the time in an earlier analysis of around 600 of the donors. Correlated functional status among segregating V segments might reflect linkage disequilibrium, but an unknown experimental factor could not be ruled out. The sequencing pipeline was judged likely to have produced a cluster of highly shared sequence variants as a technical artifact. Compared with equally common non-associated chains, HLA-associated TCR beta chains in a later analysis were more clonally expanded and had lower generation probabilities. According to a later genetic analysis, donors in an Asian-associated ancestry cluster had fewer N-insertions in productive TCRs than the approximately 700-donor mean. When HLA alleles, especially DR and DQ, strongly co-occurred, TCR associations were difficult to assign to individual alleles. In a later analysis, the rate of TCR association differed among HLA loci, with DRB1 alleles having the most associated TCRs and HLA-C alleles having the fewest. In vitro tests confirmed that three of the cytomegalovirus-associated TCR beta chains recognize cytomegalovirus antigens. A further reported finding was that TCR beta sequences accurately predicted the HLA-A and HLA-B alleles for most subjects in the first cohort. For the cohort, immune exposure information was limited to CMV serostatus. The presence/absence analyses assumed that sequencing depth was roughly uniform across donors, and that assumption may not be true. A later analysis found that most CMV-associated TCR beta chains appeared HLA-restricted, with HLA associations seemingly driven largely by CMV exposure. The study gave a list of under 200 TCR beta chains associated with cytomegalovirus. V-gene and J-gene trimming of TCR beta chains was associated with a missense DCLRE1C variant in a later genetic analysis, and the association was replicated in an independent cohort. A later analysis associated around 16,000 TCR beta sequences with specific HLA alleles at a false discovery rate of 0.05. Several of the top co-occurrence clusters appeared to be linked to parvovirus B19, influenza, CMV and Epstein-Barr virus, according to a later analysis. It was suggested by the authors that the approach could potentially be generalized to other disease states and immunological phenotypes. Most TCR sequences were observed very rarely across donors, whereas some public TCRs were present in many individuals. Because some donors lacked HLA typing at each locus, the association tests relied only on the typed subset. The cohort was sequenced for TCR beta chains only, and without alpha or paired-chain data the features that could be detected were limited. The earlier analysis of 450 to 700 of the donors excluded some 16 rarely observed V segments, including chromosome 9 orphons, because counts were too low. In both the original and validation cohorts, the classifier was reported to diagnose cytomegalovirus status with high specificity and sensitivity.

Libraries came from the immunoSEQ multiplex PCR assay. The multiplex PCR relied on a mix of 60 forward primers for TCR Vbeta segments and 13 reverse primers for TCR Jbeta segments. The CDR3 region of rearranged TCR beta genes was amplified from genomic DNA with a multiplex PCR assay. The amplified TCR beta libraries were sequenced on the Illumina HiSeq System as 87-base-pair reads. The study's own analysis went as follows. Across the 500 to 750 repertoires, a later analysis counted some 80 million unique TCR beta chains, some 11 million of which were shared by at least two donors. Raw reads were error-corrected and collapsed into unique sequences by a nearest-neighbor algorithm in which closely related sequences were merged to remove PCR and sequencing errors. CDR3 sequences were aligned to IMGT reference sequences to assign V, D and J gene segments. For a sequence to be retained, a match of at least six nucleotides to both a V gene segment and a J gene segment was required. Rearrangements were called productive when the CDR3 lacked stop codons and stayed in frame with V and J; all others were non-productive. CDR3 was defined according to IMGT convention as the region running from the second conserved V-encoded cysteine to the conserved J-encoded phenylalanine. The earlier analysis of roughly 590 of the donors excluded any sequence lacking an unambiguous match to a single V gene segment. In an earlier analysis of almost 600 of the donors, a V segment was called functional when productive rearrangements were above 56.7%, and segregating when the standard deviation between donors exceeded 5%. A statistical classification framework was developed to diagnose cytomegalovirus status using the catalog of TCR beta chain sequences. In a later analysis, TCR nucleotide sequences were compared against IMGT/GENE-DB human TR gene sequences so that V and J genes could be assigned. Using the TCRdist pipeline, a later analysis assigned CDR3 sequences along with most-parsimonious VDJ recombination scenarios. A later analysis defined each TCR beta chain by its CDR3 amino acid sequence plus V-gene family, and excluded reads lacking a unique V-gene family. To address suspected cross-contamination and a sequencing artifact, a later analysis removed roughly 640 highly shared, low-generation-probability nucleotide sequences. A later analysis calculated a clonal expansion index for each public chain from normalized within-repertoire ranks of inferred template counts. Generation probabilities in a later analysis came from a VDJ recombination model fitted to out-of-frame rearrangements, and those results were checked against IGoR. In a later analysis, hypergeometric tests were used to score TCR-TCR, TCR-HLA and TCR-CMV co-occurrence, with a repertoire-size bias correction applied to TCR pairs. In a later analysis, false discovery rates were estimated by permuting HLA or CMV assignments 20 times. In a later analysis, co-occurring TCRs were grouped with DBSCAN, and TCRdist sequence similarity was added when clustering was performed within HLA-allele-positive subsets. Repertoires with fewer than 30,000 or more than 120,000 public chains were left out of co-occurrence clustering, as were a handful of repertoires with anomalous nucleotide sharing. In TCRdb, the immuneACCESS table is reduced to in-frame sequences with V and J assigned. These tables do not hold every clone; where another copy was compared, an unresolved V gene accounts for under half, and the others remain unexplained. V, J and clone size are those of that table, while D and trimming were read from the DNA. The sample table records tens of thousands of clones; about 70% of these occur just once. The ten largest clonotypes hold over 2.5% of the sample.

With regard to this clone: This receptor's antigen is unknown. One base away there is no much larger clone; base qualities are not given.

What was sequenced was PBMCs. The clonotype was recovered from a man younger than 35 in good health and CMV-seronegative.

The base sequence is TGTGCCAGCAGCTTAAGTTGGTCGGTGCCTAACACTGAAGCTTTCTTT. This sequence encodes CASSLSWSVPNTEAFF. The chain was built from TRBV7-2 and TRBJ1-1, with the D gene uncertain. The CDR3 runs 16 residues from the cysteine to the phenylalanine. Only the CDR3 DNA is retained, 48 bases long and in frame from the first base. Sequences SGHTA (CDR1) and FQGNSA (CDR2) are obtained from the germline V gene. V sheds 2 bases and J sheds 2 bases, leaving 15 bases between their ends. The entire variable domain, with the stretches around the CDR3 drawn from the reference TRBV7-2 and TRBJ1-1 proteins, is GAGVSQSPSNKVTEKGKDVELRCDPISGHTALYWYRQSLGQGLEFLIYFQGNSAPDKSGLPSDRFSAERTGGSVSTLTIQRTQQEDSAVYLCASSLSWSVPNTEAFFGQGTRLTVV.